This T cell receptor (beta chain) was sequenced for a study of control samples from healthy donors and cancer patients. Here immunoSEQ multiplex PCR was the method, and the copy in TCRdb shows in-frame clones only, minus some. The repertoire holds around 190,000 clones, with just over 90% as singletons. The sequenced sample was blood. The clonotype was recovered from a man in his thirties or forties in good health.

CDR3 in DNA: TGTGCCAGCTCACCCACGGACCCTGACATCCTGGGGGCTTTCTTT. As protein: CASSPTDPDILGAFF. The chain links TRBV18 to TRBJ1-1; D not resolved. CDR1 is KGHSH and CDR2 is LQKENI in the germline V gene. The V end was cut by 3 bases, the J end by 11 bases, with 22 bases between. The CDR3 spans 15 residues.